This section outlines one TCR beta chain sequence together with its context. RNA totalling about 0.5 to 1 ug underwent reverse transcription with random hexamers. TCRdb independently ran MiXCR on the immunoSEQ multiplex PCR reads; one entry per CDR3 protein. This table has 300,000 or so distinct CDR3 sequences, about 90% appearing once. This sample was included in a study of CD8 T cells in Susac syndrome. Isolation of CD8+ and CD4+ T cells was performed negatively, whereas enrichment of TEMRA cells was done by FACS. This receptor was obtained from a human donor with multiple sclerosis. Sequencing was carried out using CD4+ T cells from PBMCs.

DNA for the CDR3: TGCAGTGCCCCCCGGCAGGGGTGGGAGGCCCAGTACTTC. This sequence encodes CSAPRQGWEAQYF. The chain uses TRBV20-1 and TRBJ2-5, with D perhaps being TRBD1 or TRBD2 (6 bases each). Germline lookup yields CDR1 DFQATT and CDR2 SNEGSKA (reference sequence). V was shortened by 6 bases and J by 9 bases, with 20 bases between the two germline ends. This CDR3 is 13 amino acids long.